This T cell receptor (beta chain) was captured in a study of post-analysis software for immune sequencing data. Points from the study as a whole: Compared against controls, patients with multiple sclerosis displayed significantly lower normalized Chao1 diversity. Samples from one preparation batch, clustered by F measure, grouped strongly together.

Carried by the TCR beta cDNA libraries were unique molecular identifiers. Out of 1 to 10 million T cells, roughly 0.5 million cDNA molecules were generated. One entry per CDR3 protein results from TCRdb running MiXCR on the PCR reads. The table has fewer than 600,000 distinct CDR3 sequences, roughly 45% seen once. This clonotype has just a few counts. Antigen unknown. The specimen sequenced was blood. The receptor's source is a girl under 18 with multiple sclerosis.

The CDR3: CAISKDRDSNQPQHF. The CDR3 DNA reads TGTGCCATCAGTAAGGACAGGGATAGCAATCAGCCCCAGCATTTT. This rearrangement joins TRBV10-3 to TRBJ1-5, with 8 bases fitting TRBD1. Germline CDR1 is ENHRY and CDR2 is SYGVKD. This CDR3 comprises 15 residues. V lost 5 bases and J lost 0; bases outside the gene matches: 3.